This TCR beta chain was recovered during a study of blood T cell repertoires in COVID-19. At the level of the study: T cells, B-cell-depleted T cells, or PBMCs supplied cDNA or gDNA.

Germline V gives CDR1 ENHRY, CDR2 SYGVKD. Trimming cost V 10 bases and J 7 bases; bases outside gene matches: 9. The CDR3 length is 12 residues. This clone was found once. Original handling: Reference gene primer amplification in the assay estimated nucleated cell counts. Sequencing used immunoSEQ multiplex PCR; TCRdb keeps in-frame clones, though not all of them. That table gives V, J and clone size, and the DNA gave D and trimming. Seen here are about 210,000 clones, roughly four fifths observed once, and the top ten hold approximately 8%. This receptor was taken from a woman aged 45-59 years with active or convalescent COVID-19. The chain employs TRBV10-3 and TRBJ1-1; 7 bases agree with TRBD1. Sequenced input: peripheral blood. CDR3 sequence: CATAPGTVEAFF. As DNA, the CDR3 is TGTGCCACCGCCCCAGGGACAGTTGAAGCTTTCTTT.